One sample yielded the 19 T cell receptor beta chains listed below, sequenced in a study of PD-1 blockade in classical Hodgkin lymphoma (dated by TCRdb to the early 2020s). Libraries were constructed by the immunoSEQ multiplex PCR assay. TCRdb re-hosts the immuneACCESS table, in-frame sequences only. Its copies lack some clones; in the studies checked, an unresolved V gene accounts for under half of them, and the cause for the rest is not known. The sample table shows tens of thousands of clones, and roughly 91% are seen once. Approximately 4.9% of the sample lies in the top ten. The intended sense of this specimen's time point label: newly diagnosed, previously untreated cHL patient sample. Specimen: peripheral blood mononuclear cells (PBMCs). The receptors stem from a human donor with classical Hodgkin lymphoma.

This clone came up once. This chain joins TRBV9 and TRBJ2-1, with D possibly TRBD2 on 5 matching bases. The CDR3 is made up of 15 amino acids. Trimming removed 0 bases at V and 3 bases at J, with 10 bases between. Germline lookup yields CDR1 SGDLS and CDR2 YYNGEE. This chain's CDR3 is CASSVAGVVYNEQFF. The CDR3 nucleotides read TGTGCCAGCAGCGTAGCCGGGGTCGTCTACAATGAGCAGTTCTTC.

This chain uses TRBV7-9 with TRBJ1-2; no definite D call. The V gene lost 4 bases and the J gene lost 3 bases, with 15 bases spanning the gap. Germline V gives CDR1 SEHNR, CDR2 FQNEAQ (reference sequence). The CDR3 is 15 amino acids. The chain's CDR3 is CASSSLRRAHYGYTF. For the CDR3, the DNA is TGTGCCAGCAGCTCTCTTAGGAGAGCCCACTATGGCTACACCTTC.

The genes are TRBV18 and TRBJ2-7, with D perhaps TRBD2 (6 bases). This CDR3 comprises 14 residues. The germline gives CDR1 KGHSH, CDR2 LQKENI. V lost 1 base, J lost 3 bases, and 10 bases lay in between. The CDR3 coding sequence is TGTGCCAGCTCACCACTCGCTAGCGACTACGAGCAGTACTTC. The encoded protein is CASSPLASDYEQYF.

The rearrangement uses TRBV6-1 and TRBJ2-2; TRBD2 matches 9 bases. Germline V gives CDR1 MNHNS, CDR2 SASEGT. After removal of 8 bases from V and 6 bases from J, the junction contained 7 bases not matched to a gene. The CDR3 contains 14 residues. The CDR3 spells CASVLAGDAGELFF. The CDR3 nucleotides read TGTGCCAGCGTATTAGCGGGAGACGCCGGGGAGCTGTTTTTT.

This chain connects TRBV2 to TRBJ2-3; D unclear. The V gene lost 8 bases and the J gene lost 6 bases, with 18 bases spanning the gap. Per germline, CDR1 SNHLY and CDR2 FYNNEI. There are 14 residues in the CDR3. The CDR3 DNA is TGTGCCAGCCCGGCGGTCACTTCGTTGGATACGCAGTATTTT. Translating it yields CASPAVTSLDTQYF.

The J gene is TRBJ1-1, the V gene TRBV28; D gene ambiguous. This CDR3 region has 14 residues. CDR1 and CDR2 (germline): MDHEN, SYDVKM. With 6 bases removed from V and 1 base from J, the gap between germline ends came to 12 bases. CDR3 loop: CASSPMVSNTEAFF. The CDR3, as DNA: TGTGCCAGCAGCCCAATGGTCTCGAACACTGAAGCTTTCTTT. The full variable domain, in which reference TRBV28 and TRBJ1-1 provide the parts outside the CDR3, is DVKVTQSSRYLVKRTGEKVFLECVQDMDHENMFWYRQDPGLGLRLIYFSYDVKMKEKGDIPEGYSVSREKKERFSLILESASTNQTSMYLCASSPMVSNTEAFFGQGTRLTVV.

The gene calls are TRBV2 and TRBJ1-5; D possibly corresponds to TRBD1 (5 bases). Per germline, CDR1 SNHLY and CDR2 FYNNEI. Between the trimmed V and J ends, which lost 6 bases and 9 bases, there was a span of 12 bases. The CDR3 covers 12 residues. In nucleotides, the CDR3 is TGTGCCAGCAGGGATAGGGGTACGCCCCAGCATTTT. This encodes CASRDRGTPQHF. The full variable domain, rest sourced from reference TRBV2 and TRBJ1-5, is EPEVTQTPSHQVTQMGQEVILRCVPISNHLYFYWYRQILGQKVEFLVSFYNNEISEKSEIFDDQFSVERPDGSNFTLKIRSTKLEDSAMYFCASRDRGTPQHFGDGTRLSIL.

This clone was observed a few times. The chain links TRBV5-5 to TRBJ1-1; unclear D gene. Trimming pared 4 bases from V and 4 bases from J, leaving 14 bases between. Per the germline V gene, CDR1 is SGHKS and CDR2 is YYEKEE (reference sequence). The CDR3 is 14 amino acids. The CDR3 loop reads CASSPPRRGTEAFF. DNA of the CDR3: TGTGCCAGCAGCCCTCCGAGACGGGGCACTGAAGCTTTCTTT.

The gene calls are TRBV28 and TRBJ2-3; 8 positions agree with TRBD1. V lost 5 bases and J lost 5; bases outside the gene matches: 6. Germline CDR1 MDHEN, CDR2 SYDVKM. The CDR3 contains 14 residues. CDR3 protein: CASSRQGSVDTQYF. The DNA of the CDR3 is TGTGCCAGCAGTCGACAGGGGTCGGTAGATACGCAGTATTTT.

The chain joins TRBV30 to TRBJ1-2; D is undetermined. CDR1 GTSNPN and CDR2 SVGIG come from the germline V gene (reference sequence). The CDR3 consists of 11 residues. The germline V and J ends were trimmed by 1 base and 10 bases, with 10 bases remaining between them. CDR3 region: CAWSGKGIYTF. DNA for the CDR3: TGTGCCTGGAGTGGGAAAGGGATCTACACCTTC.

This chain joins TRBV6-1 and TRBJ2-5; weak D call: TRBD2 (5 bases). This CDR3 comprises 13 residues. Trimming cost V 5 bases and J 5 bases, with 12 bases left between them. The germline CDR1 and CDR2 sequences are MNHNS and SASEGT. In DNA form, the CDR3 reads TGTGCCAGCAGTACCCCCGGGATTGAGACCCAGTACTTC. It codes for CASSTPGIETQYF.

The rearrangement joins TRBV2 to TRBJ2-5, with a possible D match to TRBD1 (6 bases). Trimming pared 6 bases from V and 5 bases from J, leaving 10 bases between. From germline, CDR1 is SNHLY and CDR2 FYNNEI. This CDR3 is built from 12 residues. This chain's CDR3 is CASRITGETQYF. CDR3 nucleotide sequence: TGTGCCAGCAGAATTACAGGGGAGACCCAGTACTTC.

This clone was counted only a few times. The V gene is TRBV6-4, the J gene TRBJ2-1, with 10 bases fitting TRBD2. Losses at the gene ends were 3 bases for V and 9 bases for J; bases not matched to a gene: 8. Germline values: CDR1 MRHNA, CDR2 SNTAGT. CDR3 length: 15 residues. The CDR3 nucleotides read TGTGCCAGCAGTGATGGTCCAGCGGGAGGGGGTGAGCAGTTCTTC. Amino acid sequence: CASSDGPAGGGEQFF.

Here the CDR3 reads CSVVGQGNIQYF. DNA of the CDR3: TGCAGCGTCGTTGGACAGGGGAACATTCAGTACTTC. The V call is TRBV29-1, the J call TRBJ2-4; 9 bases align to TRBD1. The CDR3 runs 12 residues. Germline values: CDR1 SQVTM, CDR2 ANQGSEA. Trimming took 6 bases from V and 7 from J; bases not matched to a gene: 4.

The chain links TRBV10-3 to TRBJ2-1, with 8 bases lining up with TRBD2. Per germline, CDR1 ENHRY and CDR2 SYGVKD. CDR3 length: 18 amino acids. The V gene end was trimmed by 2 bases and the J gene end by 0 bases; junction bases not matched to a gene: 9. CDR3 sequence: CAISEPRGGHNSYNEQFF. The CDR3 coding sequence is TGTGCCATCAGTGAGCCACGGGGGGGACATAACTCCTACAATGAGCAGTTCTTC.

The count of this clone is one. A read error may produce the germline difference seen at one junction end. The chain links TRBV7-2 to TRBJ1-3, with unresolved D. From germline, CDR1 is SGHTA and CDR2 FQGNSA. This CDR3 comprises 15 residues. CDR3 amino acids: CASSLGPGAGNTIYF. In nucleotides, the CDR3 is TGTGCCAGCAGTTTAGGTCCAGGAGCTGGAAACACCATATATTTT.

This chain uses TRBV27 with TRBJ1-5; D not certain. The CDR3 contains 16 residues. CDR1 and CDR2 from the germline V gene are MNHEY and SMNVEV (reference sequence). Trimming removed 5 bases from V and 1 base from J, with 15 bases in between. The CDR3 DNA is TGTGCCAGCAGTCCCCTAGGGTTTCCCAGCAATCAGCCCCAGCATTTT. Translation: CASSPLGFPSNQPQHF.

This chain connects TRBV7-2 to TRBJ1-5; D is unresolved. Germline V gene sequence: CDR1 SGHTA, CDR2 FQGNSA. The CDR3 loop spans 12 amino acids. V gave up 5 bases and J gave up 3 bases, with 5 bases separating them. The CDR3 DNA reads as TGTGCCAGCAGCGGATTCAATCAGCCCCAGCATTTT. As protein: CASSGFNQPQHF.

The chain combines TRBV18 with TRBJ1-5; TRBD1 agrees at 8 bases. The V segment lost 5 bases and the J segment 4 bases; nucleotides outside the gene matches: 4. CDR3 length equals 14 residues. Per germline, CDR1 KGHSH and CDR2 LQKENI. The CDR3 bases are TGTGCCAGCTCAGGGCAGGGGGCAAATCAGCCCCAGCATTTT. Protein sequence: CASSGQGANQPQHF.